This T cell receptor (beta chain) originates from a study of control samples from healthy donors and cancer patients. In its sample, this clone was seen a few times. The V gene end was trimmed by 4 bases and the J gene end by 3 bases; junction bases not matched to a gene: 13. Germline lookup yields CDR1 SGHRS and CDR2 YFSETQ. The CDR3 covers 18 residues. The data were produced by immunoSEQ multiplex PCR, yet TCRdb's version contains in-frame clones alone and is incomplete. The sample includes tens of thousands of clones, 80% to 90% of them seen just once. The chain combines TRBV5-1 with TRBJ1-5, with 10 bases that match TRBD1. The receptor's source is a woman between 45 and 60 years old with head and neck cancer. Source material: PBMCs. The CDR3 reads CASSPYSRTGGLNQPQHF. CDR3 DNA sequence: TGCGCCAGCAGCCCCTATTCTAGGACAGGGGGACTCAATCAGCCCCAGCATTTT.